This T cell receptor beta chain derives from a study of T cell responses to AZD1222 COVID-19 vaccine. Background on the study: Second-dose schedules of about 4 or about 12 weeks were combined. Study findings and constraints: Regions left unmutated in variants are reportedly the target of nearly half of spike-specific TCRs. Compared with day 0, the breadth and depth of the Spike-specific TCR repertoire rose significantly after two doses of AZD1222.

Germline CDR1 MDHEN, CDR2 SYDVKM. This CDR3 has 17 residues. The trim removed 3 bases at V and 4 bases at J, leaving 10 bases unmatched. About this clone itself: The antigen remains undetermined.

Profiled with immunoSEQ multiplex PCR; TCRdb holds only in-frame clones, not every one. In the table there are approximately 120,000 clones, about nine tenths of which are singletons. The V and J genes are TRBV28 and TRBJ2-1, with 9 bases that match TRBD2. Specimen: peripheral blood, collected on day 0 of AZD1222 vaccination. This sequence was found in an adult in good health. CDR3 protein: CASSLQGTSLGYNEQFF. CDR3 DNA sequence: TGTGCCAGCAGTTTGCAAGGGACTAGCTTGGGTTACAATGAGCAGTTCTTC.